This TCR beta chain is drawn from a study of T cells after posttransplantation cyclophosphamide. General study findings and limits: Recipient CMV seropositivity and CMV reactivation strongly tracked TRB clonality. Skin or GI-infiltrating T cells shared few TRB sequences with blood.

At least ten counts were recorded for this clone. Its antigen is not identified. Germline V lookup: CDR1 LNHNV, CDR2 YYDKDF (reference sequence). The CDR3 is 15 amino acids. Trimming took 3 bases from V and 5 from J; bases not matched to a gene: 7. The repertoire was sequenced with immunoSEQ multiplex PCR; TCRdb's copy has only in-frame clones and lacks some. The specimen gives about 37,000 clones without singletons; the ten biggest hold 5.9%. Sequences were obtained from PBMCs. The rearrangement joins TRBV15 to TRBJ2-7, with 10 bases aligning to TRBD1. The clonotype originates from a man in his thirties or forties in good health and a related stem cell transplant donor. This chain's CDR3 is CATSSRQGAVDEQYF. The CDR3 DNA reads TGTGCCACCAGCAGCCGACAGGGGGCCGTCGACGAGCAGTACTTC.